Below, 13 T cell receptor beta chains from the same sample are listed, as sequenced in a study of T cells in Graves' hyperthyroidism and ophthalmopathy. The TCR beta CDR3 regions underwent amplification using RNA transcripts as the source. TCR CDR3 regions were first amplified by RT-PCR with HTBI primers. TCRdb reprocessed the multiplex PCR reads with MiXCR, giving one entry per CDR3 protein. Of roughly 240,000 distinct CDR3 sequences listed, over 15% are singletons. The specimen sequenced was blood. Receptor source: a woman aged 18 to 35 with Graves' ophthalmopathy.

V and J are TRBV11-2 and TRBJ2-3; D gene ambiguous. Germline V gene data show CDR1 as SGHAT and CDR2 as FQNNGV. The CDR3 consists of 14 residues. Trimming left V 6 bases short and J 4 bases short, with 14 bases between. CDR3 in DNA: TGTGCCAGCAGTGCCGGCGGAGCCTCAGATACGCAGTATTTT. Its protein product is CASSAGGASDTQYF. Looking up the rest from reference TRBV11-2 and TRBJ2-3 gives the full variable domain: EAGVAQSPRYKIIEKRQSVAFWCNPISGHATLYWYQQILGQGPKLLIQFQNNGVVDDSQLPKDRFSAERLKGVDSTLKIQPAKLEDSAVYLCASSAGGASDTQYFGPGTRLTVL.

At least ten counts were recorded for this clonotype. V is TRBV13 and J is TRBJ2-3; 13 nucleotides agree with TRBD2. The CDR3 runs 16 residues. CDR1 is PRHDT, CDR2 FYEKMQ, per germline (reference sequence). With 5 bases clipped from V and 4 bases from J, the junction kept 6 bases outside the gene matches. CDR3 sequence: CASSHTSGRAADTQYF. The CDR3 DNA sequence: TGTGCCAGCAGCCATACTAGCGGGAGGGCCGCAGATACGCAGTATTTT.

At least ten counts were recorded for this clonotype. The V gene is TRBV7-6, the J gene TRBJ2-3, with 9 bases matching TRBD1. The CDR3 is 15 amino acids. Germline lookup yields CDR1 SGHVS and CDR2 FNYEAQ. J lost 6 bases, V lost 4 bases, and 8 bases had no gene match. This CDR3 reads CASSWRTGAGDTQYF. CDR3 nucleotides: TGTGCCAGCAGCTGGCGGACAGGGGCAGGGGATACGCAGTATTTT.

This clonotype has ten or more counts. The genes are TRBV27 and TRBJ2-3; D not certain. Trimming pared 1 base from V and 0 bases from J, leaving 8 bases between. Germline V gene data show CDR1 as MNHEY and CDR2 as SMNVEV (reference sequence). CDR3 size: 15 residues. In DNA form, the CDR3 reads TGTGCCAGCAGTTTATTGGCACCGAGCACAGATACGCAGTATTTT. Encoded protein: CASSLLAPSTDTQYF.

There are many counts of this clonotype. The chain combines TRBV9 with TRBJ2-3; weak D call: TRBD1 (6 bases). CDR1 is SGDLS, CDR2 YYNGEE, per germline. The CDR3 has 14 amino acids. Between the trimmed V and J ends, which lost 3 bases and 4 bases, there was a span of 12 bases. The chain's CDR3 is CASSARTEADTQYF. The CDR3 region has the DNA TGTGCCAGCAGCGCAAGGACAGAGGCAGATACGCAGTATTTT.

This clonotype has ten or more counts. The rearrangement links TRBV4-1 to TRBJ2-7; D unresolved. CDR1 MGHRA and CDR2 YSYEKL come from the germline V gene. V was cut by 1 base and J by 1 base, with 8 bases left in between. This CDR3 spans 14 amino acids. The CDR3 here is CASSQAGRSYEQYF. The CDR3 region has the DNA TGCGCCAGCAGCCAAGCTGGCCGATCCTACGAGCAGTACTTC.

This clonotype was seen many times. The chain is built from TRBV7-9 and TRBJ2-3; 12 bases fit TRBD1. Trimming cost V 5 bases and J 4 bases; bases outside gene matches: 4. This CDR3 region has 15 residues. In germline, CDR1 is SEHNR, CDR2 FQNEAQ (reference sequence). The CDR3 loop is CASSPGTGGSDTQYF. CDR3 coding DNA: TGTGCCAGCAGCCCCGGGACAGGGGGCTCAGATACGCAGTATTTT.

This clonotype appeared once. The V gene is TRBV27, the J gene TRBJ1-1; TRBD1 matches 10 bases. J was trimmed by 0 bases and V by 8 bases; bases with no gene match: 15. Germline CDR1 and CDR2: MNHEY and SMNVEV (reference sequence). The CDR3 totals 18 residues. CDR3 coding DNA: TGTGCCAGCGGTCGGGACAGGGGACCTCCTTCATTGAACACTGAAGCTTTCTTT. As protein: CASGRDRGPPSLNTEAFF.

The chain links TRBV12-3 or TRBV12-4 to TRBJ1-4; 11 nucleotides agree with TRBD1. This CDR3 spans 15 amino acids. V was clipped by 5 bases and J by 6 bases; unmatched bases: 5. CDR3 in DNA: TGTGCCAGCAGTACCCCGGGACAGGGGGATGAAAAACTGTTTTTT. Translating gives CASSTPGQGDEKLFF.

Many counts were recorded for this clonotype. The J gene is TRBJ2-7, the V gene TRBV7-9; D may correspond to TRBD1 or TRBD2 (5 bases each). Trimming took off 4 bases at V and 1 base at J, with 23 bases between the two ends. Germline CDR1 and CDR2: SEHNR and FQNEAQ (reference sequence). This CDR3 has 18 amino acids. CDR3 region: CASSSRRLGTGTSYEQYF. In DNA form, the CDR3 reads TGTGCCAGCAGCTCCCGGAGGCTAGGGACGGGAACTTCCTACGAGCAGTACTTC. The complete variable domain, with remaining parts taken from reference TRBV7-9 and TRBJ2-7, reads DTGVSQNPRHKITKRGQNVTFRCDPISEHNRLYWYRQTLGQGPEFLTYFQNEAQLEKSRLLSDRFSAERPKGSFSTLEIQRTEQGDSAMYLCASSSRRLGTGTSYEQYFGPGTRLTVT.

This sequence joins TRBV14 and TRBJ2-1, with TRBD2 matching over 7 bases. V gave up 1 base and J gave up 7 bases; unmatched junction bases: 4. The CDR3 loop spans 14 amino acids. Germline-derived CDR1 and CDR2 are SGHDN and FVKESK. The CDR3 DNA sequence: TGTGCCAGCAGCCAAGCGGGGGGTGGAAATGAGCAGTTCTTC. It translates to CASSQAGGGNEQFF.

This clonotype was detected ten times or more. The V call is TRBV18, the J call TRBJ2-1, with 10 positions matching TRBD2. The CDR3 length is 15 residues. Looked up from germline, CDR1 is KGHSH and CDR2 is LQKENI. With V trimmed by 1 base and J by 7 bases, 4 bases remained unmatched. DNA of the CDR3: TGTGCCAGCTCACCACTTCTAGCGGGAGTAAATGAGCAGTTCTTC. This codes for CASSPLLAGVNEQFF.

This clonotype was counted many times. The CDR3 nucleotides read TGTGCCAGCAGTATAGACAGGGGCGGCACTGAAGCTTTCTTT. It codes for CASSIDRGGTEAFF. V and J are TRBV2 and TRBJ1-1, with 8 positions matching TRBD1. Germline V gene sequence: CDR1 SNHLY, CDR2 FYNNEI. CDR3 length: 14 residues. After removal of 5 bases from V and 4 bases from J, the junction contained 6 bases not matched to a gene.